A single sample gave rise to the 10 T cell receptor beta chains below, sequenced in a study of shared clonotypes between healthy human individuals. The assay was immunoSEQ multiplex PCR, and TCRdb's table has in-frame clones only and misses some. The table shows over a million clones, with approximately 97% occurring only once. Input material: naive CD4+ T cells sorted from blood. Subset reported: CD45RA+ positively selected. All receptors come from a man aged 30 to 39 in good health.

The chain couples TRBV6-6 to TRBJ2-7; D gene unclear. The germline CDR1 and CDR2 sequences are MNHNY and SVGAGI (reference sequence). The CDR3 sequence is 13 residues long. Trimming shortened V by 0 bases and J by 6 bases, and 9 bases separated the two germline ends. The CDR3 nucleotides are TGTGCCAGCAGTTACTCGACGGAATTCGAGCAGTACTTC. Residues: CASSYSTEFEQYF.

Comment on this clone: This sample also contains other DNA sequences that code for the same CDR3. This chain uses TRBV27 with TRBJ2-3; 11 positions agree with TRBD2. V trimming: 6 bases; J trimming: 3 bases; junction bases outside the gene matches: 5. CDR3 length equals 15 residues. CDR1 MNHEY and CDR2 SMNVEV come from the germline V gene (reference sequence). CDR3 residues: CASSLLAGVTDTQYF. The CDR3 DNA follows: TGTGCCAGCAGCCTACTAGCGGGAGTTACAGATACGCAGTATTTT.

The rearrangement links TRBV28 to TRBJ1-5; D is perhaps TRBD1 (5 bases). The length of the CDR3 is 13 residues. Trimming left V 8 bases short and J 7 bases short, with 15 bases between. CDR1 and CDR2 (germline): MDHEN, SYDVKM. CDR3 bases: TGTGCCAGCGGACCAGGGAGGTTCCAGCCCCAGCATTTT. It codes for CASGPGRFQPQHF.

About this clone itself: This specimen includes other DNA sequences encoding the same CDR3. This chain connects TRBV18 to TRBJ1-2; possibly TRBD1 for D (6 bases). The germline V gene encodes CDR1 KGHSH and CDR2 LQKENI. V was shortened by 3 bases and J by 2 bases, with 10 bases between the two germline ends. The CDR3 extends over 14 amino acids. DNA of the CDR3: TGTGCCAGCTCACCTCGACAGGTCAACTATGGCTACACCTTC. Translating gives CASSPRQVNYGYTF.

The rearrangement joins TRBV6-1 to TRBJ2-1; no clear D gene. CDR1 is MNHNS and CDR2 is SASEGT in the germline V gene. This CDR3 is built from 18 residues. The V end lost 0 bases, the J end lost 1 base, and 16 bases lay between the germline ends. DNA for the CDR3: TGTGCCAGCAGTGAAGCGTCCAAATTGGAGTGGTCCTACAATGAGCAGTTCTTC. This gives the protein CASSEASKLEWSYNEQFF.

This chain joins TRBV9 and TRBJ2-3; 8 bases align to TRBD1. The CDR3 is 14 residues long. The V and J ends lost 7 bases and 4 bases, in that order; junction bases with no gene match: 8. Germline CDR1 reads SGDLS; CDR2 reads YYNGEE. The CDR3 loop is CASGKTGVADTQYF. The CDR3 DNA reads as TGTGCCAGCGGGAAGACAGGGGTAGCAGATACGCAGTATTTT.

CDR3 amino acids: CASSWEAGGRETQYF. The CDR3 coding sequence is TGTGCCAGCAGCTGGGAGGCGGGAGGTCGGGAGACCCAGTACTTC. The chain couples TRBV5-4 to TRBJ2-5; the match to TRBD2 covers 8 bases. Looked up from germline, CDR1 is SGHNT and CDR2 is YYREEE (reference sequence). The V and J ends lost 3 bases and 5 bases, in that order; junction bases with no gene match: 9. The CDR3 loop spans 15 amino acids.

This clone was counted a few times. The chain links TRBV7-9 to TRBJ1-2, with D possibly being TRBD1 (5 bases). Between the trimmed V and J ends, which lost 5 bases and 0 bases, there was a span of 13 bases. There are 15 residues in the CDR3. Germline values: CDR1 SEHNR, CDR2 FQNEAQ (reference sequence). CDR3 nucleotides: TGTGCCAGCAGCGCCCTTCGGGGGGCTAACTATGGCTACACCTTC. Translation gives CASSALRGANYGYTF.

This rearrangement joins TRBV14 to TRBJ2-1; the match to TRBD2 covers 12 bases. Germline values: CDR1 SGHDN, CDR2 FVKESK. The length of the CDR3 is 17 residues. Trimming cost V 4 bases and J 4 bases; bases outside gene matches: 8. Written as DNA, the CDR3 is TGTGCCAGCAGCCCCCTAGAGGGACTAGCGGGTTACAATGAGCAGTTCTTC. It is translated as CASSPLEGLAGYNEQFF.

DNA for the CDR3: TGCGCCAGCAGCCAAGCAGGGTTAACCGGGGAGCTGTTTTTT. This translates into CASSQAGLTGELFF. This sequence joins TRBV4-3 and TRBJ2-2; D possibly corresponds to TRBD1 (5 bases). Germline CDR1 reads LGHNA; CDR2 reads YSLEER. V was cut by 1 base and J by 5 bases, with 8 bases left in between. CDR3 size: 14 residues.